These 30 T cell receptor beta chains were all obtained from the same sample, sequenced in a study of cytomegalovirus exposure and HLA in healthy donors. 60 Vbeta and 13 Jbeta primers were used in PCR. Sequencing used immunoSEQ multiplex PCR; TCRdb keeps in-frame clones, though not all of them. This sample has about 250,000 clones, with around 65% found just once. Sequencing was done on a sample of PBMCs. All receptors derive from a female donor in good health and CMV-seronegative.

This clone occurred once. This chain uses TRBV4-1 with TRBJ2-7; 8 positions agree with TRBD2. With V trimmed by 2 bases and J by 2 bases, 11 bases remained unmatched. CDR1 and CDR2 from the germline V gene are MGHRA and YSYEKL. CDR3 size: 17 residues. The CDR3 loop reads CASSQTFPAGEAYEQYF. CDR3 sequence (DNA): TGCGCCAGCAGCCAAACCTTTCCAGCGGGAGAGGCCTACGAGCAGTACTTC.

This clone was observed a single time. V and J are TRBV6-5 and TRBJ1-2; 9 nucleotides match TRBD1. V gave up 6 bases and J gave up 7 bases; unmatched junction bases: 9. CDR3 length equals 14 residues. Per the germline V gene, CDR1 is MNHEY and CDR2 is SVGAGI. CDR3 region: CASRRQTGGSGYTF. The CDR3 region has the DNA TGTGCCAGCAGACGACAGACAGGGGGAAGTGGCTACACCTTC.

The rearrangement joins TRBV5-1 to TRBJ1-5; 9 bases fit TRBD1. Trimming cost V 0 bases and J 0 bases; bases outside gene matches: 1. There are 16 residues in the CDR3. Germline V CDR1 and CDR2: SGHRS, YFSETQ. The CDR3 protein is CASSLGDRDSNQPQHF. DNA for the CDR3: TGCGCCAGCAGCTTGGGGGACAGGGATAGCAATCAGCCCCAGCATTTT. Supplemented by reference TRBV5-1 and TRBJ1-5, the full variable domain reads KAGVTQTPRYLIKTRGQQVTLSCSPISGHRSVSWYQQTPGQGLQFLFEYFSETQRNKGNFPGRFSGRQFSNSRSEMNVSTLELGDSALYLCASSLGDRDSNQPQHFGDGTRLSIL.

This sequence joins TRBV25-1 and TRBJ2-7, with a weak D call TRBD1 (7 bases). CDR1 is MGHDK, CDR2 SYGVNS, per germline. The ends were cut back, 4 bases at V and 4 bases at J, with 11 bases in the middle. This CDR3 has 13 residues. CDR3 in DNA: TGTGCCAGCAGTGCCCCAGGGGGGTACGAGCAGTACTTC. Translated: CASSAPGGYEQYF.

The J gene is TRBJ2-1, the V gene TRBV19, with 11 nucleotides matching TRBD2. V shed 5 bases, J shed 4 bases, and the junction held 7 bases outside the gene matches. The CDR3 length is 16 residues. The V gene's germline CDR1 is LNHDA and CDR2 SQIVND (reference sequence). CDR3: CASSPLAGAGYNEQFF. The CDR3 nucleotides read TGTGCCAGTAGTCCACTAGCGGGGGCGGGTTACAATGAGCAGTTCTTC.

As to this clone: Other DNA sequences within the sample encode an identical CDR3. The chain links TRBV6-5 to TRBJ2-2; D gene uncertain. The V end lost 0 bases, the J end lost 5 bases, and 4 bases lay between the germline ends. The CDR3 has 13 residues. In germline, CDR1 is MNHEY, CDR2 SVGAGI. The CDR3 here is CASSYSRTGELFF. CDR3 coding DNA: TGTGCCAGCAGTTACTCCCGGACCGGGGAGCTGTTTTTT.

The chain uses TRBV21-1 and TRBJ2-5; the table's D call of TRBD2 was not tested on the DNA. TRBV21-1 is a pseudogene locus. The CDR3 covers 16 residues. The CDR3 is CASSNLSGSVWETQYF. The DNA for the CDR3 is TGTGCCAGCAGCAACCTTAGCGGGAGTGTATGGGAGACCCAGTACTTC.

V is TRBV7-2 and J is TRBJ2-3; 13 nucleotides agree with TRBD2. The CDR3 consists of 18 residues. From germline, CDR1 is SGHTA and CDR2 FQGNSA. The ends lost 1 base at V and 0 bases at J; junction bases unmatched: 4. The CDR3 DNA sequence: TGTGCCAGCAGCTTAGGGTGGACTAGCGGGAGCAGCACAGATACGCAGTATTTT. Translation gives CASSLGWTSGSSTDTQYF.

In its sample, this clone was seen once. V is TRBV7-2 and J is TRBJ2-7, with D possibly being TRBD2 (5 bases). Germline assignment: CDR1 SGHTA and CDR2 FQGNSA. The CDR3 consists of 12 residues. Trimming removed 1 base from V and 6 bases from J, with 7 bases in between. This chain's CDR3 is CASSLGRREQYF. The CDR3 DNA follows: TGTGCCAGCAGCTTAGGGAGGCGCGAGCAGTACTTC.

V usage is TRBV18 and J usage is TRBJ2-3, with 9 bases identical to TRBD1. The germline CDR1 and CDR2 sequences are KGHSH and LQKENI. Germline trimming cut 5 bases from V and 1 base from J; bases unmatched to any gene: 4. The CDR3 is made up of 15 amino acids. CDR3 residues: CASSTRDRGTDTQYF. The CDR3, as DNA: TGTGCCAGCTCAACCCGGGACAGGGGCACAGATACGCAGTATTTT.

This chain joins TRBV27 and TRBJ2-1, with TRBD2 identical over 11 bases. There are 17 residues in the CDR3. J lost 10 bases, V lost 5 bases, and 16 bases had no gene match. The germline V gene has CDR1 MNHEY and CDR2 SMNVEV (reference sequence). The CDR3, as DNA: TGTGCCAGCAGTCTTATAAGTCTAGCGGGAGGATGGGAGGAGCAGTTCTTC. Its protein product is CASSLISLAGGWEEQFF.

This sequence joins TRBV10-3 and TRBJ2-2; D is uncertain. This CDR3 comprises 11 residues. Per germline, CDR1 ENHRY and CDR2 SYGVKD. V lost 8 bases to trimming and J lost 4 bases, with 5 bases between them. The CDR3 nucleotides are TGTGCCATCCAGCGCACCGGGGAGCTGTTTTTT. Protein product: CAIQRTGELFF.

The rearrangement links TRBV2 to TRBJ2-7; D is possibly TRBD2 (5 bases). The germline V gene has CDR1 SNHLY and CDR2 FYNNEI. The CDR3 has 15 amino acids. The germline V and J ends were trimmed by 6 bases and 3 bases, with 18 bases remaining between them. The CDR3 region has the DNA TGTGCCAGCAGCACCCTGTCGGACTCGCACTACGAGCAGTACTTC. It specifies CASSTLSDSHYEQYF. The whole variable domain, remainder taken from reference TRBV2 and TRBJ2-7, is EPEVTQTPSHQVTQMGQEVILRCVPISNHLYFYWYRQILGQKVEFLVSFYNNEISEKSEIFDDQFSVERPDGSNFTLKIRSTKLEDSAMYFCASSTLSDSHYEQYFGPGTRLTVT.

J is TRBJ2-1 and V is TRBV6-5, with D perhaps matching TRBD2 (6 bases). There are 14 residues in the CDR3. V lost 6 bases, J lost 6 bases, and 15 bases lay in between. The germline V gene has CDR1 MNHEY and CDR2 SVGAGI. Here the CDR3 DNA reads TGTGCCAGCAGGCCCGGGGGAGCGGGCAATGAGCAGTTCTTC. It specifies CASRPGGAGNEQFF.

The rearrangement links TRBV2 to TRBJ2-3; TRBD2 agrees at 9 bases. J gave up 3 bases and V 4 bases, and 5 bases lay outside the gene matches. The CDR3 has 15 amino acids. CDR1 is SNHLY, CDR2 FYNNEI, per germline. For the CDR3, the DNA is TGTGCCAGCAGTGGTGGTAGCGGGAGAACAGATACGCAGTATTTT. Translating gives CASSGGSGRTDTQYF.

The gene calls are TRBV10-3 and TRBJ1-5; maybe TRBD1 (5 bases). Trimming shortened V by 6 bases and J by 5 bases, and 8 bases separated the two germline ends. Germline V gives CDR1 ENHRY, CDR2 SYGVKD. This CDR3 region has 12 residues. The CDR3 here is CAISDSYQPQHF. Here the CDR3 DNA reads TGTGCCATCAGCGACAGTTATCAGCCCCAGCATTTT.

The J gene is TRBJ2-7, the V gene TRBV27; 8 bases match TRBD1. This CDR3 region has 15 residues. Germline V lookup: CDR1 MNHEY, CDR2 SMNVEV (reference sequence). The junction had 9 bases not matched to a gene; V was cut back by 6 bases and J by 2 bases. In DNA form, the CDR3 reads TGTGCCAGCAGGCCAACCGGGACAGGCACCTACGAGCAGTACTTC. This codes for CASRPTGTGTYEQYF.

V is TRBV7-3 and J is TRBJ2-6; D gene unclear. The germline V gene has CDR1 SGHTA and CDR2 FQGTGA. V was clipped by 0 bases and J by 3 bases, with 9 bases between them. CDR3 length: 16 amino acids. The CDR3 region is CASSLTGRIGANVLTF. The CDR3 nucleotides are TGTGCCAGCAGCTTAACTGGCAGGATTGGGGCCAACGTCCTGACTTTC. Variable domain in full (rest from reference TRBV7-3 and TRBJ2-6): GAGVSQTPSNKVTEKGKYVELRCDPISGHTALYWYRQSLGQGPEFLIYFQGTGAADDSGLPNDRFFAVRPEGSVSTLKIQRTERGDSAVYLCASSLTGRIGANVLTFGAGSRLTVL.

The CDR3 here is CASSRTGGGQPQHF. The CDR3 DNA follows: TGTGCCAGTAGTAGGACAGGGGGAGGTCAGCCCCAGCATTTT. The chain carries TRBV19 and TRBJ1-5; 10 nucleotides agree with TRBD1. V lost 4 bases, J lost 6 bases, and 3 bases stayed unmatched. Germline CDR1 is LNHDA and CDR2 is SQIVND (reference sequence). The CDR3 loop spans 14 amino acids. The variable domain in full, with the rest retrieved from reference TRBV19 and TRBJ1-5, is DGGITQSPKYLFRKEGQNVTLSCEQNLNHDAMYWYRQDPGQGLRLIYYSQIVNDFQKGDIAEGYSVSREKKESFPLTVTSAQKNPTAFYLCASSRTGGGQPQHFGDGTRLSIL.

Notes on this clone: The sample has other DNA sequences that encode this CDR3 too. V usage is TRBV7-9 and J usage is TRBJ2-5; unclear D gene. V was clipped by 5 bases and J by 5 bases, with 3 bases between them. This CDR3 region has 10 residues. In germline, CDR1 is SEHNR, CDR2 FQNEAQ (reference sequence). The DNA for the CDR3 is TGTGCCAGCAGCCGGGAGACCCAGTACTTC. Amino acids: CASSRETQYF.

This chain uses TRBV27 with TRBJ2-7, with TRBD2 as a possible D gene (6 bases). Germline V CDR1 and CDR2: MNHEY, SMNVEV (reference sequence). The germline V and J ends were trimmed by 0 bases and 6 bases, with 21 bases remaining between them. The CDR3 runs 17 residues. The CDR3 bases are TGTGCCAGCAGTTTATCGGCGGGAACCTCCATATTCGCCGAGCAGTACTTC. This codes for CASSLSAGTSIFAEQYF.

This clone was seen more than once but under ten times. V is TRBV6-1 and J is TRBJ2-3, with a possible D match to TRBD2 (6 bases). Trimming removed 6 bases from V and 1 base from J, with 14 bases in between. The CDR3 consists of 15 residues. CDR1 and CDR2 (germline): MNHNS, SASEGT. The CDR3 loop is CASRVADGGTDTQYF. In DNA form, the CDR3 reads TGTGCCAGCAGGGTAGCGGATGGGGGCACAGATACGCAGTATTTT.

This chain links TRBV4-1 with TRBJ2-2; D uncertain. The V and J ends lost 0 bases and 6 bases respectively, with 5 bases between them. Looked up from germline, CDR1 is MGHRA and CDR2 is YSYEKL. This CDR3 is 13 amino acids long. The CDR3 nucleotides are TGCGCCAGCAGCCAAGATGTCGCCGGGGAGCTGTTTTTT. Amino acid sequence: CASSQDVAGELFF.

J is TRBJ2-1 and V is TRBV28, with D tentatively TRBD2 (6 bases). The CDR3 runs 17 residues. Per the germline V gene, CDR1 is MDHEN and CDR2 is SYDVKM. The V and J ends lost 5 bases and 8 bases respectively, with 25 bases between them. The CDR3 sequence is CASSPLLGGTYNDEQFF. CDR3 bases: TGTGCCAGCAGTCCACTATTGGGCGGGACCTACAATGATGAGCAGTTCTTC.

V and J are TRBV2 and TRBJ2-1; D not certain. The CDR3 is 16 amino acids. V gave up 5 bases and J gave up 0 bases, with 14 bases separating them. The germline gives CDR1 SNHLY, CDR2 FYNNEI. CDR3 protein: CASSQPAASSYNEQFF. CDR3 sequence (DNA): TGTGCCAGCAGTCAACCCGCGGCAAGCTCCTACAATGAGCAGTTCTTC.

The chain recombines TRBV11-2 with TRBJ2-7; the D gene is possibly TRBD2 (6 bases). Per the germline V gene, CDR1 is SGHAT and CDR2 is FQNNGV. V was clipped by 5 bases and J by 6 bases, with 20 bases between them. This CDR3 contains 15 residues. In nucleotides, the CDR3 is TGTGCCAGCAGCCCATCCTTGACTAGTGTCTCCGAGCAGTACTTC. Translated, it gives CASSPSLTSVSEQYF. The full variable domain, its missing parts supplied by reference TRBV11-2 and TRBJ2-7, is EAGVAQSPRYKIIEKRQSVAFWCNPISGHATLYWYQQILGQGPKLLIQFQNNGVVDDSQLPKDRFSAERLKGVDSTLKIQPAKLEDSAVYLCASSPSLTSVSEQYFGPGTRLTVT.

This clone was detected only once. This chain connects TRBV27 to TRBJ2-7, with a tentative D call TRBD1 (6 bases). Germline values: CDR1 MNHEY, CDR2 SMNVEV (reference sequence). This CDR3 has 12 residues. Trimming removed 6 bases from V and 6 bases from J, with 12 bases in between. CDR3 sequence (DNA): TGTGCCAGCAGACAGGGTCGGGGCGAGCAGTACTTC. Translated, it gives CASRQGRGEQYF.

This chain links TRBV10-3 with TRBJ1-1, with no clear D. The V gene's germline CDR1 is ENHRY and CDR2 SYGVKD. The CDR3 is made up of 13 amino acids. V lost 7 bases, J lost 10 bases, and 19 bases lay in between. DNA of the CDR3: TGTGCCATCAAAAACAACGCAGTCTCTGGAGCTTTCTTT. It encodes CAIKNNAVSGAFF.

This clone has just a few counts. The chain uses TRBV18 and TRBJ2-4; D gene ambiguous. The germline CDR1 and CDR2 sequences are KGHSH and LQKENI. This CDR3 contains 14 residues. V lost 3 bases and J lost 2, with 8 bases in between. The DNA of the CDR3 is TGTGCCAGCTCACCCCTTAGTTCCAAAAACATTCAGTACTTC. Protein sequence: CASSPLSSKNIQYF.

This clone was seen a handful of times. The chain uses TRBV6-1 and TRBJ2-7; TRBD1 matches at 7 bases. The V gene's germline CDR1 is MNHNS and CDR2 SASEGT. V gave up 10 bases and J gave up 7 bases; unmatched junction bases: 10. The CDR3 spans 12 residues. The CDR3 sequence: CATTLTGSEQYF. The CDR3, as DNA: TGTGCCACCACCTTGACAGGGTCGGAGCAGTACTTC.